The entry below describes one TCR beta chain. What it recognizes is unknown. Assay used: immunoSEQ multiplex PCR; TCRdb lists only in-frame clones, some missing. There are tens of thousands of clones in the sample; roughly nine tenths occur only once, and 2% to 3% lies in the top ten. The entry originates in a study of T cell responses to AZD1222 COVID-19 vaccine. Study-wide context: Whether given at about 4 or about 12 weeks, second doses were pooled.

General observations from the study: The number of AZD1222 recipients seropositive at baseline was only six. Clonal diversity was possibly underestimated; the donors were predominantly white British and more often female. Regions 160-218 and 743-854 held dominance among vaccine-associated CD4 TCRs, which spanned spike.

This sequence originates from an adult in good health. Sequencing was performed on peripheral blood, taken on day 0 of AZD1222 vaccination.

This chain's CDR3 is CASSDRDRGQTEAFF. DNA for the CDR3: TGTGCCAGCAGCGACCGGGACAGGGGGCAGACTGAAGCTTTCTTT. This chain joins TRBV5-4 and TRBJ1-1, with 12 bases identical to TRBD1. The germline gives CDR1 SGHNT, CDR2 YYREEE (reference sequence). V shed 4 bases and J 5 bases; nucleotides not matched to a gene: 6. CDR3 length equals 15 residues.